The rows below give T cell receptor beta chains drawn from one sample of a study of metastatic and nonmetastatic thyroid tumors. Using MiXCR, TCRdb reanalyzed the PCR reads. The table lists some 83,000 clones, under 15% of them singletons, with over 7% in the top ten. The sequenced sample was tumor tissue. The receptors were gathered from a female donor with papillary thyroid cancer or a benign thyroid nodule (not recorded which). Some clones in this sample may be carry-over from other donors' samples. CDR3s include the opening cysteine and the closing phenylalanine or tryptophan. The D gene is left open where the match is weak. Not all rows give a size; the values are once, few, many and, for expanded clones, a class.

j_call v_call d_call clone_size cdr3_aa cdr3_nt
TRBJ1-2 TRBV6-5 NA many CASSYGPSRGYTF TGTGCCAGCAGTTACGGACCGTCACGCGGCTACACCTTC
TRBJ2-7 TRBV6-1 NA many CASSDQGSSSYEQYF TGTGCCAGCAGTGATCAGGGCTCTAGCTCCTACGAGCAGTACTTC
TRBJ2-3 TRBV10-1 NA many CASRRPGRGTDTQYF TGCGCCAGCAGGCGCCCAGGGAGAGGCACAGATACGCAGTATTTT
TRBJ2-3 TRBV6-5 TRBD2 many CASSYITGGGTDTQYF TGTGCCAGCAGTTACATTACGGGAGGGGGCACAGATACGCAGTATTTT
TRBJ2-5 TRBV24-1 TRBD1 many CATSGPGQGSQETQYF TGTGCCACCAGTGGGCCGGGACAGGGGTCCCAAGAGACCCAGTACTTC
TRBJ2-7 TRBV20-1 NA many CSARAGTLFYEQYF TGCAGTGCTAGGGCCGGGACTCTCTTTTACGAGCAGTACTTC
TRBJ1-1 TRBV6-1 NA many CASRKGVGNTEAFF TGTGCCAGCAGAAAAGGGGTTGGGAACACTGAAGCTTTCTTT
TRBJ1-1 TRBV19 NA many CASSIPRTETEAFF TGTGCCAGTAGTATCCCCCGGACAGAAACTGAAGCTTTCTTT
TRBJ2-1 TRBV14 NA many CASSRRQTWVNEQFF TGTGCCAGCAGTCGCCGACAGACGTGGGTCAATGAGCAGTTCTTC
TRBJ2-1 TRBV28 NA many CASSSRGHPGYNEQFF TGTGCCAGCAGTTCTCGAGGCCACCCCGGATACAATGAGCAGTTCTTC
TRBJ2-7 TRBV5-1 TRBD1 many CASSLGDRGEQYF TGCGCCAGCAGCTTGGGGGACAGGGGCGAGCAGTACTTC
TRBJ1-2 TRBV18 TRBD1 once CASSLDRADGYTF TGTGCCAGCTCACTTGACAGGGCTGATGGCTACACCTTC
TRBJ2-5 TRBV20-1 NA many CSARDGTRYQETQYF TGCAGTGCTAGAGATGGGACAAGGTACCAAGAGACCCAGTACTTC
TRBJ1-1 TRBV20-1 TRBD1 NA CSAGGTGAGGSEALF TGCAGTGCTGGGGGAACAGGGGCTGGAGGCTCTGAAGCTCTCTTT
TRBJ2-1 TRBV5-8 NA many CASSLSGRNEQFF TGTGCCAGCAGCTTGTCAGGGAGAAATGAGCAGTTCTTC
TRBJ1-4 TRBV27 TRBD1 many CASSAGTENEKLFF TGTGCCAGCAGTGCCGGGACAGAAAATGAAAAACTGTTTTTT
TRBJ2-1 TRBV7-3 TRBD2 NA CASSLQLAGDYNEQFF TGTGCCAGCAGCCTTCAACTAGCGGGAGATTACAATGAGCAGTTCTTC
TRBJ2-1 TRBV6-6 NA many CASSSLQGRISYNEQFF TGTGCCAGCAGTTCCCTCCAGGGGAGGATATCCTACAATGAGCAGTTCTTC
TRBJ2-4 TRBV5-4 NA NA CASSLTLGIQYF TGTGCCAGCAGCTTGACTTTGGGCATTCAGTACTTC
TRBJ1-6 TRBV10-2 NA many CASNAGRNSPLHF TGCGCCAGCAATGCGGGCAGGAATTCACCCCTCCACTTT
TRBJ2-1 TRBV7-8 TRBD2 many CASSLSGTSGRHEQFF TGTGCCAGCAGCTTGTCCGGGACTAGCGGGAGGCATGAGCAGTTCTTC
TRBJ2-7 TRBV5-1 NA NA CASSLGSGTPYEQYF TGCGCCAGCAGCCTAGGGTCCGGTACACCCTACGAGCAGTACTTC
TRBJ2-1 TRBV12-3/TRBV12-4 TRBD1 many CASRSQGANNEQFF TGTGCCAGCAGGTCCCAGGGGGCCAACAATGAGCAGTTCTTC
TRBJ2-7 TRBV20-1 TRBD2 many CSAHPTSGRADEQYF TGCAGTGCCCACCCGACTAGCGGGAGGGCCGATGAGCAGTACTTC
TRBJ1-2 TRBV18 NA many CASSPTPGHPDYGYTF TGTGCCAGCTCACCAACGCCGGGACACCCTGACTATGGCTACACCTTC
TRBJ2-5 TRBV6-1 NA NA CASSELGVGETQYF TGTGCCAGCAGTGAACTGGGGGTTGGGGAGACACAGTACTTC
TRBJ1-5 TRBV6-1 NA many CASSRTEPFQPQHF TGTGCCAGCAGTAGGACAGAGCCCTTTCAGCCCCAGCATTTT
TRBJ2-2 TRBV27 NA many CASSLSSGTGELFF TGTGCCAGCAGTTTATCTAGCGGCACCGGGGAGCTGTTTTTT
TRBJ2-1 TRBV20-1 TRBD2 many CSASPTGLAGGEQFF TGCAGTGCTAGTCCCACGGGACTAGCGGGCGGCGAGCAGTTCTTC
TRBJ2-1 TRBV6-1 NA NA CASILDPRSSYNEQFF TGTGCCAGCATTCTTGATCCCCGTAGCTCCTACAATGAGCAGTTCTTC
TRBJ2-5 TRBV24-1 NA many CATSDVLGDSQETQYF TGTGCCACCAGTGATGTGCTTGGGGACTCCCAAGAGACCCAGTACTTC
TRBJ2-7 TRBV6-1 NA many CASSRPPYEQYF TGTGCCAGCAGCCGACCCCCTTACGAGCAGTACTTC
TRBJ2-3 TRBV5-8 TRBD1 many CASSLDRGADTQYF TGTGCCAGCAGCTTGGACAGGGGGGCAGATACGCAGTATTTT
TRBJ2-3 TRBV20-1 TRBD2 many CSASDPSGRSTDTQYF TGCAGTGCTAGTGATCCTAGCGGGAGAAGCACAGATACGCAGTATTTT
TRBJ2-3 TRBV10-1 TRBD2 many CASSESAGSTDTQYF TGCGCCAGCAGTGAGTCAGCGGGGAGCACAGATACGCAGTATTTT
TRBJ1-2 TRBV6-1 NA many CASSHRGQNYGYTF TGTGCCAGCAGTCACCGCGGACAAAACTATGGCTACACCTTC
TRBJ1-5 TRBV3-1 TRBD1 many CASSPTTGGSNQPQHF TGTGCCAGCAGCCCGACGACAGGGGGAAGCAATCAGCCCCAGCATTTT
TRBJ2-7 TRBV11-3 NA NA CAISTPTRAYEQYF TGTGCCATCAGCACCCCCACTAGGGCCTACGAGCAGTACTTC
TRBJ2-7 TRBV5-1 NA NA CASSSIGSSYEKYF TGCGCCAGCAGCTCTATAGGGAGCTCCTACGAGAAGTACTTT
TRBJ1-4 TRBV19 NA many CASSIIRTVSNEKLFF TGTGCCAGTAGTATAATTAGGACCGTCTCTAATGAAAAACTGTTTTTT
TRBJ1-2 TRBV11-1 TRBD1 many CASSHSYRGMYYGYTF TGTGCCAGCAGCCATTCATACAGGGGGATGTACTATGGCTACACCTTC
TRBJ2-7 TRBV20-1 NA many CSARVSRDREQYF TGCAGTGCTAGAGTTTCTAGGGACCGCGAGCAGTACTTC
TRBJ2-1 TRBV20-1 NA many CSARADNEQFF TGCAGTGCTAGAGCCGACAATGAGCAGTTCTTC
TRBJ2-1 TRBV24-1 TRBD2 many CATGRLASDEQFF TGTGCCACCGGCCGACTAGCTTCTGATGAGCAGTTCTTC
TRBJ2-2 TRBV11-1 TRBD2 many CASSLGTSGVTGELFF TGTGCCAGCAGCCTAGGGACTAGCGGAGTCACCGGGGAGCTGTTTTTT
TRBJ2-4 TRBV6-1 TRBD1 many CASNNRQGAIQYF TGTGCCAGCAACAATAGACAGGGGGCCATTCAGTACTTC
TRBJ2-1 TRBV2 TRBD2 NA CASSDSFGEGYNEQFF TGTGCCAGCAGTGACTCTTTTGGGGAGGGATACAATGAGCAGTTCTTC
TRBJ2-3 TRBV7-6 TRBD2 NA CASSAWGAGEFLPGYTDTQYF TGTGCCAGCAGCGCTTGGGGAGCGGGAGAGTTCCTACCTGGCTACACAGATACGCAGTATTTT
TRBJ1-1 TRBV29-1 NA few CSAHAGGGWEAFF TGCAGCGCCCACGCGGGAGGGGGGTGGGAAGCTTTCTTT
TRBJ2-1 TRBV15 NA few CATSSDLRGEQFF TGTGCCACCAGCAGTGATCTGAGAGGGGAGCAGTTCTTC
TRBJ2-5 TRBV15 NA NA CATSRAAATLQETQYF TGTGCCACCAGCAGAGCTGCCGCGACCCTGCAAGAGACCCAGTACTTC